This T cell receptor beta chain was identified in a study of beta chain features in type 1 diabetes. The study's findings and limits: Moderate but significant shortening of TCRB CDR3s was recorded in all four CD4+ subsets from Type 1 diabetes patients. Whether TCRB rearrangement is influenced by HLA type was left unresolved in this analysis.

This CDR3 comprises 14 residues. Germline V CDR1 and CDR2: GTSNPN, SVGIG (reference sequence). V lost 1 base, J lost 9 bases, and 5 bases stayed unmatched. One heparinised blood draw, averaging about 100 mL, came from each donor. Reverse transcribing all isolated RNA meant expressed TCRB transcripts were sequenced. Clones were sequenced by immunoSEQ multiplex PCR, and TCRdb holds only the in-frame ones, with some missing. This sample has approximately 250,000 clones; 16% occur once, and the top ten carry less than 0.09%. This clone came up a few times. Antigen unknown. The receptor was derived from a man aged 30 to 45 with type 1 diabetes. V and J are TRBV30 and TRBJ1-5; TRBD1 aligns across 11 bases. Sequenced input: naive CD4+ T cells from blood. This CDR3 is CAWSAGQGERPQHF. For the CDR3, the DNA is TGTGCCTGGAGTGCGGGACAGGGGGAGAGGCCCCAGCATTTT.